Listed here are 21 T cell receptor beta chains from one sample, sequenced in a study of human T cells and chemical hapten exposure (dated by TCRdb to about 2021). The time point label on this specimen signifies: healthy volunteer bleed at 2 weeks. Total RNA was isolated from unfractionated whole blood collected in Tempus Blood RNA tubes. The library came from RACE. The sequencing machine was a NextSeq 500. Clones were called with MiXCR by TCRdb after fastp trimmed the public reads at Q25, and only in-frame beta chains were retained. Each CDR3 protein appears once, grouped with its most common genes and DNA. The sample yields roughly 48,000 distinct CDR3 sequences; roughly 4.1% were counted once. Around 5.8% of the sample lies in the top ten. The sample consisted of whole blood. Receptor source: a human donor in good health. Some clones in this sample may be carry-over from other donors' samples.

This clonotype showed up many times. The chain joins TRBV27 to TRBJ1-6; D might be TRBD1 (5 bases). Deletions cut 2 bases from V and 7 bases from J, with 6 bases between. Looked up from germline, CDR1 is MNHEY and CDR2 is SMNVEV (reference sequence). The CDR3 runs to 13 residues. CDR3 residues: CASSLGGNSPLHF. CDR3 nucleotides: TGTGCCAGCAGTTTAGGGGGAAATTCACCCCTCCACTTT.

The chain uses TRBV20-1 and TRBJ1-4, with 8 positions matching TRBD1. V lost 6 bases and J lost 6; bases outside the gene matches: 6. The CDR3 runs to 13 residues. Looked up from germline, CDR1 is DFQATT and CDR2 is SNEGSKA (reference sequence). CDR3 bases: TGCAGTGCCCTGGGACAGGCAGATGAAAAACTGTTTTTT. Its translation is CSALGQADEKLFF.

There are many counts of this clonotype. V gene TRBV12-3 or TRBV12-4 combines with J gene TRBJ1-5, with 8 bases aligning to TRBD1. V lost 5 bases and J lost 6; bases outside the gene matches: 9. CDR3 length: 15 amino acids. CDR3 amino acids: CASSPGQGFSQPQHF. The CDR3 DNA follows: TGTGCCAGCAGTCCCGGACAGGGTTTTAGTCAGCCCCAGCATTTT.

This clonotype occurred many times. CDR3 nucleotides: TGTGCCAGCAGTTTCACCCGGACAGGGCTATACGAGCAGTACTTC. Protein: CASSFTRTGLYEQYF. This sequence joins TRBV11-2 and TRBJ2-7, with 8 bases aligning to TRBD1. With 6 bases clipped from V and 4 bases from J, the junction kept 11 bases outside the gene matches. CDR1 SGHAT and CDR2 FQNNGV come from the germline V gene. CDR3 length: 15 amino acids.

There are a few counts of this clonotype. The chain links TRBV12-3 or TRBV12-4 to TRBJ1-1; no clear D. The CDR3 is 14 amino acids. With 1 base removed from V and 0 bases from J, the gap between germline ends came to 6 bases. The CDR3 DNA reads as TGTGCCAGCAGTTTAGTGCATCTGAACACTGAAGCTTTCTTT. Protein: CASSLVHLNTEAFF.

The chain joins TRBV5-1 to TRBJ1-2; perhaps TRBD1 as D (5 bases). Germline V gives CDR1 SGHRS, CDR2 YFSETQ. This CDR3 spans 17 amino acids. Trimming cost V 4 bases and J 0 bases, with 19 bases left between them. The CDR3 reads CASSPDRTPNSNYGYTF. In nucleotides, the CDR3 is TGCGCCAGCAGCCCCGACAGAACCCCGAATTCTAACTATGGCTACACCTTC.

This clonotype has at least ten counts. V is TRBV12-3 or TRBV12-4 and J is TRBJ1-5; weak D call: TRBD1 (5 bases). Deletions cut 7 bases from V and 1 base from J, with 14 bases between. CDR3 length equals 15 residues. CDR3 in amino acids: CASMSRDLSNQPQHF. The CDR3 DNA follows: TGTGCCAGCATGTCTCGGGACTTAAGCAATCAGCCCCAGCATTTT.

This clonotype was picked up many times. The rearrangement joins TRBV19 to TRBJ2-5; 8 bases are a match to TRBD1. This CDR3 contains 15 residues. The germline V gene has CDR1 LNHDA and CDR2 SQIVND (reference sequence). Trimming took 5 bases from V and 4 from J; bases not matched to a gene: 9. The CDR3 here is CASSRQGAFVETQYF. CDR3 nucleotides: TGTGCCAGTAGTCGGCAGGGGGCGTTCGTAGAGACCCAGTACTTC.

This clonotype occurred many times. The J gene is TRBJ2-5, the V gene TRBV14, with D unclear. Trimming removed 1 base from V and 0 bases from J, with 9 bases in between. The CDR3 totals 15 residues. Germline CDR1 is SGHDN and CDR2 is FVKESK. CDR3 amino acids: CASSQGLRHQETQYF. The CDR3 region has the DNA TGTGCCAGCAGCCAAGGTCTCAGACACCAAGAGACCCAGTACTTC.

The sample holds many counts of this clonotype. V and J are TRBV6-5 and TRBJ1-4, with D possibly being TRBD1 (5 bases). This CDR3 spans 16 amino acids. Trimming removed 0 bases at V and 4 bases at J, with 12 bases between. CDR1 and CDR2 (germline): MNHEY, SVGAGI. CDR3 nucleotides: TGTGCCAGCAGTTACTCGATGCCGGGGGTTAATGAAAAACTGTTTTTT. Translated: CASSYSMPGVNEKLFF.

The V call is TRBV5-1, the J call TRBJ1-1; 7 bases line up with TRBD1. V lost 2 bases and J lost 5; bases outside the gene matches: 6. Germline loops: CDR1 SGHRS, CDR2 YFSETQ. The CDR3 extends over 14 amino acids. CDR3 loop: CASSLDSGGTEAFF. The CDR3 DNA is TGCGCCAGCAGCTTAGATTCAGGGGGAACTGAAGCTTTCTTT.

Many counts were recorded for this clonotype. The rearrangement links TRBV7-6 to TRBJ2-7; weak D call: TRBD1 (5 bases). Deletions cut 5 bases from V and 5 bases from J, with 16 bases between. CDR1 and CDR2 from the germline V gene are SGHVS and FNYEAQ. The CDR3 runs 14 residues. CDR3 amino acids: CASSRQFPGDEQYF. CDR3 bases: TGTGCCAGCAGCAGACAGTTTCCTGGGGACGAGCAGTACTTC.

The V call is TRBV13, the J call TRBJ2-1; D is unresolved. The CDR3 has 13 amino acids. Germline loops: CDR1 PRHDT, CDR2 FYEKMQ (reference sequence). The ends were cut back, 6 bases at V and 6 bases at J, with 12 bases in the middle. The CDR3 here is CASRGYGRNEQFF. CDR3 bases: TGTGCCAGCAGGGGTTATGGGCGCAATGAGCAGTTCTTC.

At least ten counts were recorded for this clonotype. The chain has TRBV20-1 and TRBJ2-7, with TRBD2 matching over 10 bases. The CDR3 covers 16 residues. The ends lost 0 bases at V and 4 bases at J; junction bases unmatched: 9. Germline CDR1 DFQATT, CDR2 SNEGSKA (reference sequence). CDR3 bases: TGCAGTGCTAGAGATAAACTAGCGGGGTTAGGTTACGAGCAGTACTTC. It specifies CSARDKLAGLGYEQYF.

V usage is TRBV28 and J usage is TRBJ2-7; D gene uncertain. Deletions cut 1 base from V and 1 base from J, with 5 bases between. The CDR3 runs to 13 residues. Germline V gene data show CDR1 as MDHEN and CDR2 as SYDVKM. CDR3 bases: TGTGCCAGCAGTTTATATGTTTCCTACGAGCAGTACTTC. It codes for CASSLYVSYEQYF.

This clonotype was counted a few times. V gene TRBV27 combines with J gene TRBJ2-7; 9 bases line up with TRBD1. V shed 8 bases, J shed 2 bases, and the junction held 4 bases outside the gene matches. CDR3 size: 13 residues. CDR1 and CDR2 from the germline V gene are MNHEY and SMNVEV (reference sequence). The CDR3, as DNA: TGTGCCAGCTTTGGGACAGGGCCCTACGAGCAGTACTTC. Protein product: CASFGTGPYEQYF.

In this sample, this clonotype turned up many times. The V gene is TRBV29-1, the J gene TRBJ2-3; D is possibly TRBD2 (5 bases). Trimming removed 4 bases at V and 0 bases at J, with 11 bases between. Germline V gene lookup returns CDR1 SQVTM and CDR2 ANQGSEA. This CDR3 comprises 14 residues. The CDR3 protein is CSVVGPGSTDTQYF. Here the CDR3 DNA reads TGCAGCGTTGTGGGCCCGGGGAGCACAGATACGCAGTATTTT.

This clonotype was recorded many times. This sequence joins TRBV2 and TRBJ2-1, with D maybe TRBD1 (6 bases). The V gene's germline CDR1 is SNHLY and CDR2 FYNNEI. Trimming removed 2 bases from V and 12 bases from J, with 17 bases in between. CDR3 length: 14 amino acids. As DNA, the CDR3 is TGTGCCAGCAGTGAACGACAGGACATAAAAGGGCAGTTCTTC. Protein: CASSERQDIKGQFF.

This clonotype was seen at least ten times. The gene calls are TRBV24-1 and TRBJ2-6, with D perhaps TRBD2 (5 bases). Between the trimmed V and J ends, which lost 3 bases and 0 bases, there was a span of 5 bases. CDR3 length: 15 residues. In germline, CDR1 is KGHDR, CDR2 SFDVKD. The CDR3 nucleotides are TGTGCCACCAGTGATCTAGCCTCTGGGGCCAACGTCCTGACTTTC. Its protein product is CATSDLASGANVLTF.

This clonotype was seen only a few times. The chain carries TRBV5-4 and TRBJ1-1, with 7 bases identical to TRBD1. The CDR3 totals 17 residues. V was clipped by 2 bases and J by 0 bases; unmatched bases: 10. The germline CDR1 and CDR2 sequences are SGHNT and YYREEE (reference sequence). In DNA, the CDR3 is TGTGCCAGCAGCTTAAATCCAGGGACAGCCGTGAACACTGAAGCTTTCTTT. Translated: CASSLNPGTAVNTEAFF.

The chain combines TRBV27 with TRBJ2-7; 7 bases line up with TRBD1. The CDR3 has 15 amino acids. The germline V gene has CDR1 MNHEY and CDR2 SMNVEV (reference sequence). Trimming removed 2 bases from V and 5 bases from J; junction bases left unmatched: 9. CDR3 bases: TGTGCCAGCAGTTTAGGCCGACAGGGTTGGGACGAGCAGTACTTC. Translated, it gives CASSLGRQGWDEQYF.